The present TCR beta chain was sequenced within a study of identical twins. Study results and caveats: In monozygotic twins, models underestimated the sharing of out-of-frame TCR alpha.

This clonotype showed up just a few times. As yet, its antigen is unknown. This CDR3 comprises 14 residues. In germline, CDR1 is SGDLS, CDR2 YYNGEE. V shed 3 bases, J shed 5 bases, and the junction held 6 bases outside the gene matches. TCRdb independently ran MiXCR on the 5' RACE reads; one entry per CDR3 protein. The sample contains about 200,000 distinct CDR3 sequences, approximately 7.1% of which appear only once. These records were also assigned to another study, of T cells expressing NK-cell markers. That paper states: Seropositivity for HCMV was found in seven of the eight sequenced donors, with one seronegative. Several experiments employed an anti-gamma-delta TCR antibody to confine sorting to alpha-beta TCR T cells.

The V gene is TRBV9, the J gene TRBJ2-7, with 9 bases aligning to TRBD1. The TCR was taken from a woman aged 18-29 years in good health. The sequenced sample was CD8+ T cells sorted from blood. CDR3 sequence reads: CASSGTQGANEQYF. The CDR3 coding sequence is TGTGCCAGCAGCGGCACACAGGGGGCCAACGAGCAGTACTTC.